The rows below give T cell receptor beta chains drawn from one sample of a study of regulatory and conventional T cells in breast cancer. TCRdb called the PCR reads again in MiXCR, with one record for every CDR3 protein. Here the sample spans about 1,100 distinct CDR3 sequences, about 26% being singletons. The specimen was conventional T cells from blood. Source of these receptors: a female donor with breast cancer. Both conserved end residues are part of each CDR3. D genes are given only for firm matches. Clone size is given for some rows only: seen once, a few or many times, or a class if the clone is expanded.

J gene	D gene	V gene	clone size	CDR3 protein	CDR3 DNA
TRBJ1-5	-	TRBV10-3	-	CAISGGQGLDNRPQHF	TGTGCCATCAGTGGGGGTCAGGGATTGGACAATCGGCCCCAGCATTTT
TRBJ2-5	TRBD2	TRBV7-6	large	CASSPLTSGGTQYF	TGTGCCAGCAGCCCCCTGACTAGCGGGGGGACCCAGTACTTC
TRBJ2-3	-	TRBV10-1	-	CASSEIRRGTDTQYF	TGCGCCAGCAGTGAGATTCGGAGAGGCACAGATACGCAGTATTTT
TRBJ1-2	-	TRBV27	medium-sized	CASFGGDAYGYTF	TGTGCCAGCTTCGGGGGGGACGCCTATGGCTACACCTTC
TRBJ2-1	-	TRBV20-1	large	CSASRDSLWEQFF	TGCAGTGCTAGTCGGGACTCCCTCTGGGAGCAGTTCTTC
TRBJ1-1	TRBD1	TRBV30	medium-sized	CAWGQGRTEAFF	TGTGCCTGGGGACAGGGGAGAACTGAAGCTTTCTTT
TRBJ2-7	TRBD1	TRBV20-1	medium-sized	CSASGGDRVGNEQYF	TGCAGTGCTAGCGGTGGCGACAGGGTTGGGAACGAGCAGTACTTC
TRBJ1-6	-	TRBV2	large	CASSVSGLYNSPLHF	TGTGCCAGCAGTGTTTCGGGACTCTATAATTCACCCCTCCACTTT
TRBJ2-1	-	TRBV7-8	large	CASSLRRSSYNEQFF	TGTGCCAGCAGCTTAAGGAGGAGCTCCTACAATGAGCAGTTCTTC
TRBJ2-1	TRBD2	TRBV6-5	large	CASSYSQTSGGKGEQFF	TGTGCCAGCAGTTACTCCCAGACTAGCGGGGGAAAAGGTGAGCAGTTCTTC
TRBJ1-3	-	TRBV7-9	-	CASSLWRASLSFSGNTIYF	TGTGCCAGCAGCTTATGGCGGGCGTCCCTCTCTTTCTCTGGAAACACCATATATTTT
TRBJ1-2	-	TRBV30	medium-sized	CAWNQGYGYTF	TGTGCCTGGAACCAAGGCTATGGCTACACCTTC
TRBJ2-3	-	TRBV7-2	medium-sized	CASSFQLGPDTQYF	TGTGCCAGCAGCTTTCAACTAGGTCCAGATACGCAGTATTTT
TRBJ1-1	-	TRBV7-3	large	CASSPGAGEGYTEAFF	TGTGCCAGCAGCCCGGGGGCAGGGGAAGGGTACACTGAAGCTTTCTTT
TRBJ1-2	-	TRBV5-6	-	CASSLVSLHRYGYTF	TGTGCCAGCAGCTTGGTAAGCCTCCACCGCTATGGCTACACCTTC
TRBJ1-1	TRBD1	TRBV7-2	once	CASSLVGDTGGAEAFF	TGTGCCAGCAGCTTAGTCGGGGACACAGGGGGTGCTGAAGCTTTCTTT
TRBJ2-7	TRBD2	TRBV10-3	medium-sized	CATIAGSSYEQYF	TGTGCCACCATAGCGGGGAGCTCCTACGAGCAGTACTTC
TRBJ1-1	-	TRBV7-2	medium-sized	CASSPGTFDTEAFF	TGTGCCAGCAGCCCCGGGACTTTTGACACTGAAGCTTTCTTT